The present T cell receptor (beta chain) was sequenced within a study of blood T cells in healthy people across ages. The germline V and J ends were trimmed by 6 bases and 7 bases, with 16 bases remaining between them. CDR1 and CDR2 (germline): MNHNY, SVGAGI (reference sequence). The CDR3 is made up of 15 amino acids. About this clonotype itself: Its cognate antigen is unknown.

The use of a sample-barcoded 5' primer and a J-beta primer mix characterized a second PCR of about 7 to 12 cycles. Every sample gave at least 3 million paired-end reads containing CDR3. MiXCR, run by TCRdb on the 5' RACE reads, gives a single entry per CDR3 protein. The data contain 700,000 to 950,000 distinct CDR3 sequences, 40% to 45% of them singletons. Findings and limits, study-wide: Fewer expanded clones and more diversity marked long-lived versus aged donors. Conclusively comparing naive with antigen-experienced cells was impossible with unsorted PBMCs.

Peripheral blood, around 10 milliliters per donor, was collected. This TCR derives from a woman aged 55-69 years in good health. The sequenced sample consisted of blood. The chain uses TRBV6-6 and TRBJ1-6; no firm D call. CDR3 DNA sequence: TGTGCCAGCAGCCCCGTGGAGGGTCGAAATTCACCCCTCCACTTT. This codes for CASSPVEGRNSPLHF.